These 26 T cell receptor beta chains were all obtained from the same sample, sequenced in a study of CD8 T cells in Susac syndrome. RNA, at roughly 0.45 to 1 ug, was reverse transcribed with random hexamers. TCRdb re-called the immunoSEQ multiplex PCR reads with MiXCR, one entry per CDR3 protein. The sample shows about 100,000 distinct CDR3 sequences, 95% of them seen only once. Sample: CD8+ T cells from PBMCs. The source is a human donor with Susac syndrome.

V is TRBV29-1 and J is TRBJ2-7; TRBD2 matches at 7 bases. From germline, CDR1 is SQVTM and CDR2 ANQGSEA. Unmatched junction bases numbered 9, after V lost 7 bases and J lost 3 bases. The length of the CDR3 is 13 residues. The CDR3 DNA reads as TGCAGCGCCCGTGGGGGGGATCTCTACGAGCAGTACTTC. Protein product: CSARGGDLYEQYF.

The chain employs TRBV20-1 and TRBJ2-7; no clear D. CDR3 size: 11 residues. Trimming cost V 3 bases and J 7 bases, with 10 bases left between them. Germline V CDR1 and CDR2: DFQATT, SNEGSKA (reference sequence). CDR3 DNA: TGCAGTGCTAGGGCCGCTTGGGAGCAGTACTTC. Translation: CSARAAWEQYF.

This chain uses TRBV4-1 with TRBJ2-3; D possibly matches TRBD1 or TRBD2 (5 bases each). This CDR3 has 14 amino acids. CDR1 and CDR2 (germline): MGHRA, YSYEKL. V was pared by 1 base and J by 2 bases, with 7 bases between. The CDR3 protein is CASSQVGATDTQYF. As DNA, the CDR3 is TGCGCCAGCAGCCAAGTCGGGGCCACAGATACGCAGTATTTT.

The chain combines TRBV20-1 with TRBJ1-2; 10 bases are a match to TRBD1. Germline V gene sequence: CDR1 DFQATT, CDR2 SNEGSKA (reference sequence). The CDR3 contains 13 residues. V lost 5 bases and J lost 1; bases outside the gene matches: 1. DNA of the CDR3: TGCAGTGCTGGGACAGGGGTTAACTATGGCTACACCTTC. It translates to CSAGTGVNYGYTF.

The table lists this clonotype with a count of one. The chain links TRBV2 to TRBJ2-3; D remains ambiguous. CDR1 SNHLY and CDR2 FYNNEI come from the germline V gene. Trimming removed 8 bases at V and 5 bases at J, with 11 bases between. The CDR3 covers 12 residues. The chain's CDR3 is CASSSLEDTQYF. Here the CDR3 DNA reads TGTGCCAGCTCCTCCCTAGAAGATACGCAGTATTTT.

This chain joins TRBV27 and TRBJ2-1, with D possibly TRBD2 on 5 matching bases. Trimming removed 3 bases at V and 8 bases at J, with 11 bases between. The CDR3 is 13 residues long. CDR1 is MNHEY, CDR2 SMNVEV, per germline (reference sequence). Here the CDR3 DNA reads TGTGCCAGCAGTTTGTGGGGAGTCGATGAGCAGTTCTTC. Translated: CASSLWGVDEQFF.

This chain uses TRBV15 with TRBJ2-7; D is ambiguous. V was clipped by 4 bases and J by 1 base, with 14 bases between them. CDR1 LNHNV and CDR2 YYDKDF come from the germline V gene (reference sequence). The CDR3 spans 15 residues. DNA of the CDR3: TGTGCCACCAGCACGCCCTCGGTGTCGTCCTACGAGCAGTACTTC. The encoded protein is CATSTPSVSSYEQYF. Filled out from reference TRBV15 and TRBJ2-7, the complete variable domain reads DAMVIQNPRYQVTQFGKPVTLSCSQTLNHNVMYWYQQKSSQAPKLLFHYYDKDFNNEADTPDNFQSRRPNTSFCFLDIRSPGLGDTAMYLCATSTPSVSSYEQYFGPGTRLTVT.

The rearrangement joins TRBV12-3 or TRBV12-4 to TRBJ2-3; TRBD1 matches 7 bases. With V trimmed by 5 bases and J by 0 bases, 23 bases remained unmatched. The CDR3 covers 21 residues. The DNA of the CDR3 is TGTGCCAGCAGTCCGACTCGGACAGGCACCAGGCCCCTGTCTAGCACAGATACGCAGTATTTT. It translates to CASSPTRTGTRPLSSTDTQYF.

The chain combines TRBV29-1 with TRBJ2-2; TRBD1 matches at 7 bases. The germline gives CDR1 SQVTM, CDR2 ANQGSEA. With V trimmed by 7 bases and J by 3 bases, 11 bases remained unmatched. This CDR3 is built from 15 residues. The CDR3 DNA follows: TGCAGCGCTACACTAGGGACAGCCGACACCGGGGAGCTGTTTTTT. Translating it yields CSATLGTADTGELFF.

This chain uses TRBV15 with TRBJ2-5; D may match TRBD1 or TRBD2 (5 bases each). Germline CDR1 and CDR2: LNHNV and YYDKDF (reference sequence). V shed 0 bases and J shed 2 bases, with 10 bases lying between them. This CDR3 spans 15 amino acids. The chain's CDR3 is CATSRDGAIQETQYF. CDR3 bases: TGTGCCACCAGCAGAGACGGGGCGATTCAAGAGACCCAGTACTTC.

This clonotype was picked up one time. V usage is TRBV19 and J usage is TRBJ2-1; TRBD2 is a possible D gene (6 bases). The ends were cut back, 3 bases at V and 5 bases at J, with 17 bases in the middle. The V gene's germline CDR1 is LNHDA and CDR2 SQIVND (reference sequence). This CDR3 region has 16 residues. In nucleotides, the CDR3 is TGTGCCAGTAGTATCGTGAGCTGGGGGGTTGACAATGAGCAGTTCTTC. It specifies CASSIVSWGVDNEQFF.

A single count supports this clonotype. The rearrangement uses TRBV15 and TRBJ2-7, with a possible D match to TRBD2 (5 bases). CDR3 length: 16 residues. Germline loops: CDR1 LNHNV, CDR2 YYDKDF (reference sequence). V was shortened by 0 bases and J by 4 bases, with 16 bases between the two germline ends. The chain's CDR3 is CATSRDSSTTGYEQYF. In DNA form, the CDR3 reads TGTGCCACCAGCAGAGATTCGAGCACAACGGGGTACGAGCAGTACTTC.

The gene calls are TRBV9 and TRBJ1-2; D is ambiguous. V was cut by 0 bases and J by 3 bases, with 12 bases left in between. The CDR3 has 15 amino acids. Germline values: CDR1 SGDLS, CDR2 YYNGEE. CDR3 amino acids: CASSVGSGSYYGYTF. The CDR3 DNA reads as TGTGCCAGCAGCGTAGGGTCGGGGTCCTACTATGGCTACACCTTC.

The chain joins TRBV14 to TRBJ2-1, with D possibly being TRBD1 or TRBD2 (5 bases each). Germline V CDR1 and CDR2: SGHDN, FVKESK. The CDR3 is 14 residues long. V gave up 4 bases and J gave up 4 bases, with 11 bases separating them. In DNA form, the CDR3 reads TGTGCCAGCAGCCCCTTTTGGGGGTACAATGAGCAGTTCTTC. It translates to CASSPFWGYNEQFF.

The chain employs TRBV7-3 and TRBJ2-3; 11 bases fit TRBD2. The CDR3 sequence is 16 residues long. Losses at the gene ends were 2 bases for V and 0 bases for J; bases not matched to a gene: 1. Looked up from germline, CDR1 is SGHTA and CDR2 is FQGTGA. As DNA, the CDR3 is TGTGCCAGCAGCTTAGGGACTAGCGGTAGCACAGATACGCAGTATTTT. Residues: CASSLGTSGSTDTQYF.

The chain joins TRBV12-5 to TRBJ2-5; 12 bases map to TRBD2. Germline V gene lookup returns CDR1 LGHNT and CDR2 FRNRAP. The CDR3 runs to 14 residues. J gave up 5 bases and V 7 bases, and 5 bases lay outside the gene matches. This chain's CDR3 is CASAEGTSGETQYF. For the CDR3, the DNA is TGTGCTAGTGCCGAGGGGACTAGCGGGGAGACCCAGTACTTC.

The rearrangement joins TRBV15 to TRBJ2-1, with a tentative D call TRBD2 (5 bases). CDR3 length: 15 residues. Trimming left V 5 bases short and J 4 bases short, with 15 bases between. Per the germline V gene, CDR1 is LNHNV and CDR2 is YYDKDF (reference sequence). The CDR3 DNA sequence: TGTGCCACCAGCCCGAGGCGGGCAGCTTACAATGAGCAGTTCTTC. This gives the protein CATSPRRAAYNEQFF. Full variable domain (missing parts from reference TRBV15 and TRBJ2-1): DAMVIQNPRYQVTQFGKPVTLSCSQTLNHNVMYWYQQKSSQAPKLLFHYYDKDFNNEADTPDNFQSRRPNTSFCFLDIRSPGLGDTAMYLCATSPRRAAYNEQFFGPGTRLTVL.

This chain uses TRBV1 with TRBJ2-5; TRBD1, the table's D call, was not compared with the DNA. TRBV1 is a pseudogene. This CDR3 comprises 18 residues. The CDR3 nucleotides are TGCACCAGCAGCCAAGCCCTATTTATTTGGGGGAGCCAAGAGACCCAGTACTTC. Protein: CTSSQALFIWGSQETQYF.

This sequence joins TRBV29-1 and TRBJ2-3, with no clear D. The CDR3 loop spans 12 amino acids. V shed 7 bases and J shed 0 bases, with 8 bases lying between them. Germline V gene sequence: CDR1 SQVTM, CDR2 ANQGSEA. CDR3 nucleotides: TGCAGCGCCCTGGTTAGCACAGATACGCAGTATTTT. Protein sequence: CSALVSTDTQYF.

The rearrangement uses TRBV4-1 and TRBJ1-2, with a weak D call TRBD1 (5 bases). The CDR3 sequence is 15 residues long. The V and J ends lost 1 base and 2 bases respectively, with 11 bases between them. In germline, CDR1 is MGHRA, CDR2 YSYEKL. The CDR3: CASSQVAGLNYGYTF. CDR3 DNA sequence: TGCGCCAGCAGCCAAGTGGCAGGGCTAAACTATGGCTACACCTTC.

The chain employs TRBV29-1 and TRBJ2-7; D perhaps matches TRBD1 (5 bases). This CDR3 has 15 amino acids. V was trimmed by 5 bases and J by 8 bases, leaving 25 bases between them. Per germline, CDR1 SQVTM and CDR2 ANQGSEA. CDR3: CSVLRIDSPEEQQYF. The DNA for the CDR3 is TGCAGCGTTTTAAGAATTGACAGCCCCGAGGAGCAGCAGTACTTC.

The gene calls are TRBV15 and TRBJ2-3; 7 bases map to TRBD1. J gave up 0 bases and V 1 base, and 1 base lay outside the gene matches. From germline, CDR1 is LNHNV and CDR2 YYDKDF (reference sequence). This CDR3 has 15 amino acids. The CDR3 protein is CATSRGQGSTDTQYF. In nucleotides, the CDR3 is TGTGCCACCAGCAGAGGACAGGGTAGCACAGATACGCAGTATTTT.

This chain joins TRBV20-1 and TRBJ2-5; D is perhaps TRBD2 (6 bases). CDR3 length equals 14 residues. In germline, CDR1 is DFQATT, CDR2 SNEGSKA (reference sequence). Trimming stripped 7 bases from V and 1 base from J, with 16 bases between. The CDR3 reads CSGEGGEIQETQYF. DNA of the CDR3: TGCAGTGGCGAGGGCGGGGAGATCCAAGAGACCCAGTACTTC.

The V and J genes are TRBV13 and TRBJ1-2; TRBD1 matches at 7 bases. There are 12 residues in the CDR3. Trimming at V came to 5 bases and at J to 8 bases, leaving 5 bases not matched to a gene. The germline CDR1 and CDR2 sequences are PRHDT and FYEKMQ (reference sequence). Written as DNA, the CDR3 is TGTGCCAGCAGCGAACAGGGGAGCGGCTACACCTTC. It specifies CASSEQGSGYTF.

This chain connects TRBV10-3 to TRBJ1-6, with no clear D. Trimming took off 0 bases at V and 10 bases at J, with 4 bases between the two ends. CDR1 ENHRY and CDR2 SYGVKD come from the germline V gene. CDR3 length: 12 residues. Here the CDR3 reads CAISESESPLHF. The CDR3 bases are TGTGCCATCAGTGAGTCGGAGTCACCCCTCCACTTT.

The chain combines TRBV3-1 with TRBJ2-5; D is possibly TRBD1 or TRBD2 (5 bases each). Looked up from germline, CDR1 is LGHDT and CDR2 is YNNKEL (reference sequence). CDR3 length equals 13 residues. Trimming removed 3 bases from V and 5 bases from J, with 10 bases in between. CDR3 sequence: CASSQGRRETQYF. The CDR3 DNA is TGTGCCAGCAGCCAGGGACGGCGGGAGACCCAGTACTTC.